This T cell receptor beta chain was documented in a study of regulatory T cells in long-lasting Graves disease (dated by TCRdb to the early 2020s). About the full investigation: To count as having persistent Graves' disease, a patient had to have received antithyroid drug treatment for over 5 years with TSH receptor autoantibodies remaining persistently positive. On average, persistent Graves' disease patients in the clinical cohort had been on antithyroid drugs for approximately 10 years. TCR sequencing covered some 13 persistent and around 20 newly diagnosed Graves' disease patients, 33 samples in total. The study took place in China and was registered as a clinical trial. This study used TCR sequencing and RNA sequencing of peripheral blood to compare persistent Graves' disease patients against newly diagnosed Graves' disease patients. Overall study outcomes, separate from this receptor: As a limitation, the authors acknowledged that the small sample size may reduce accuracy. Persistent disease showed preferential use of TRBV28, TRBJ1-2 and TRBJ2-5, whereas newly diagnosed disease favored TRBV20-1 and TRBJ2-1. Because the primary lesion, thyroid tissue, could not be accessed, the study looked at peripheral blood alone. Only the TCR beta chain was sequenced and analyzed. More public clonotypes were shared among persistent patients (around 3,000) than among newly diagnosed patients (roughly 1,000). Compared with newly diagnosed patients, persistent Graves' disease patients had lower TCR Shannon entropy and fewer highly expanded clones, which suggests clonal expansion.

This clonotype was found many times. Its antigen remains undetermined. Base qualities are missing; no much larger clone stands one base away. The library was made by multiplex PCR. Data came from an Illumina HiSeq 4000. To build TCR beta libraries, CDR3 regions were amplified by Arm-PCR using iRepertoire HTBI primers. Before sequencing, the PCR products went through gel purification. Turning to the authors' computational methods: Gene usage analysis of CDR3 amino acid clonotypes relied on the approximately 68 TRBV and over 13 TRBJ segments identified across samples. COPE and FqMerger were used to merge filtered high-quality paired reads into contigs. Contigs were aligned with BLAST to IMGT TRBV, TRBD and TRBJ reference genes, and CDR3 was defined per IMGT. Any clonotype with a frequency above 0.1% was counted as a highly expanded clone. Shannon entropy was used to measure repertoire diversity, and the Gini coefficient was used to measure V-J evenness. A clonotype found in more than one individual was treated as public. TCRdb reprocessed the public reads (quality trimming at Q25 with fastp, clone calling with MiXCR) and kept in-frame beta chains. CDR3 protein sequences are deduplicated, and each keeps its most common genes and DNA. For this entry, the V and J calls and clone size follow TCRdb and not the study's own pipeline. The sample has some 340,000 distinct CDR3 sequences on record, roughly 24% of them singletons. The top ten constitute around a quarter of the sample.

The time point label on this specimen signifies: persistent/refractory GD, antithyroid drugs over 5 years with positive TRAb. RNA was extracted from PBMCs in TRIzol for both TCR sequencing and RNA sequencing. The diagnosis of Graves' disease followed American Thyroid Association guidelines. The patients came from an endocrinology department in Xi'an, China. From each patient, around 9 milliliters of peripheral blood was collected into an EDTA anticoagulant tube. PBMCs were isolated by Ficoll Paque Plus density gradient separation without further T cell sorting. RNA quality was checked with an Agilent 2100 Bioanalyzer and agarose gel, and concentration with a NanoDrop 2000. From its cysteine to its phenylalanine, the CDR3 spans 13 amino acids. This entry keeps only the CDR3 DNA: 39 bases, framed from base 1. Ends trimmed: V by 6 bases, J by 6 bases; bases unmatched to a gene: 7. From a lookup of the germline V gene (reference sequence), CDR1 and CDR2 are DFQATT and SNEGSKA.

This receptor was obtained from a woman between 40 and 55 years old with Graves disease. Donor details come from another sample of the same person, matched by shared clones. The receptor chain draws on TRBV20-1 and TRBJ1-2, with 10 middle bases fitting TRBD1. The source material was peripheral blood mononuclear cells (PBMCs), sampled when the disease was refractory, from a patient treated with antithyroid drugs. At the DNA level, the sequence is TGCAGTGCCCCTGGGGGACAGGGGCATGGCTACACCTTC. It encodes CSAPGGQGHGYTF.